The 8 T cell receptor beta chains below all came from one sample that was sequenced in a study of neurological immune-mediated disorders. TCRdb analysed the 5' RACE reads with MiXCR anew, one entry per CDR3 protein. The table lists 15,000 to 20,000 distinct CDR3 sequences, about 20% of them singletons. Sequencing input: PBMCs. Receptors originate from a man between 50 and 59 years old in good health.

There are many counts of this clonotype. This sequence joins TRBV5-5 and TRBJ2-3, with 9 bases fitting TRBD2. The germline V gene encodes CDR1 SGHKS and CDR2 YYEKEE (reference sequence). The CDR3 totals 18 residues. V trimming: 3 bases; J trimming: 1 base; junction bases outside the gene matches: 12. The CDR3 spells CASSWTLYAGGGTDTQYF. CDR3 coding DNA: TGTGCCAGCAGCTGGACCCTTTACGCGGGAGGGGGCACAGATACGCAGTATTTT.

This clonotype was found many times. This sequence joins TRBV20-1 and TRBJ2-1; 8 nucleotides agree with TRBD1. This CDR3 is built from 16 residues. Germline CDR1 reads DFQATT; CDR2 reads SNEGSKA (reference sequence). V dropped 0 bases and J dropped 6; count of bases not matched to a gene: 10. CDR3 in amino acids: CSARDQDRGKANEQFF. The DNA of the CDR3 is TGCAGTGCTAGAGACCAAGACAGGGGCAAAGCCAATGAGCAGTTCTTC.

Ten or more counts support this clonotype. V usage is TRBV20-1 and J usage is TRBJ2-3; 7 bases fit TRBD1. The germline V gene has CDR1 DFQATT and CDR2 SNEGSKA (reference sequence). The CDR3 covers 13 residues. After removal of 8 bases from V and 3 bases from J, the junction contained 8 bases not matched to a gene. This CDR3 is CSPQGEPTDTQYF. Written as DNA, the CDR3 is TGCAGTCCCCAGGGGGAACCTACAGATACGCAGTATTTT.

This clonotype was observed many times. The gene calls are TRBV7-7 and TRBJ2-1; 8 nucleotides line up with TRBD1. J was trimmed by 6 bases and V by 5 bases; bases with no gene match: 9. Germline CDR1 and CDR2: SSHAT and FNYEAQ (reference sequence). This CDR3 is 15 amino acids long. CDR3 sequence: CASSPGGQGFNEQFF. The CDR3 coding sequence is TGTGCCAGCAGCCCCGGCGGACAGGGCTTCAATGAGCAGTTCTTC.

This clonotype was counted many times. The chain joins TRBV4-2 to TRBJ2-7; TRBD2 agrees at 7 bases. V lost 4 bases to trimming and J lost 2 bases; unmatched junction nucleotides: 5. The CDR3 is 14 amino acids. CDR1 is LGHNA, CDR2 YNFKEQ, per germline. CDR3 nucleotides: TGTGCCAGCAGCCGGGGACTACTTACCTACGAGCAGTACTTC. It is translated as CASSRGLLTYEQYF.

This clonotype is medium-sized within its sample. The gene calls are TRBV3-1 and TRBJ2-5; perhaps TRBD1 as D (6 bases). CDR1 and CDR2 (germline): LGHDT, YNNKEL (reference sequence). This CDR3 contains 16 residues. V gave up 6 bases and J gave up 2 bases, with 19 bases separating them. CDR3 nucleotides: TGTGCCAGCAGGCCAGAAGGGGGTCGGAGACAAGAGACCCAGTACTTC. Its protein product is CASRPEGGRRQETQYF.

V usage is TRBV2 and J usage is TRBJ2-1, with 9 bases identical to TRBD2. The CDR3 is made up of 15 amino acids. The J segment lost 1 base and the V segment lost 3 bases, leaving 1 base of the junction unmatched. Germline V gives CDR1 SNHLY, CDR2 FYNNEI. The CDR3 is CASSEAGGSYNEQFF. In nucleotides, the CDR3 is TGTGCCAGCAGTGAGGCGGGGGGGTCCTACAATGAGCAGTTCTTC.

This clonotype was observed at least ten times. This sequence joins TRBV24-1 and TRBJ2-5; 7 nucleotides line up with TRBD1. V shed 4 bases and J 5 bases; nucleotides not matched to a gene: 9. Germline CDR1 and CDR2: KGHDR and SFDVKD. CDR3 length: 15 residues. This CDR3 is CATSDRRQGRETQYF. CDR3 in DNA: TGTGCCACCAGTGACCGTCGACAGGGTCGGGAGACCCAGTACTTC.